Listed here are 23 T cell receptor beta chains from one sample, sequenced in a study of T-cell memory formation after mild COVID-19. TCRdb re-derived calls from the 5' RACE reads in MiXCR, one entry per CDR3 protein. The sample has hundreds of thousands of distinct CDR3 sequences, 28% seen once. Specimen: PBMCs or a T cell subset sorted from them (not recorded which). The receptors stem from an adult woman who had mild COVID-19 (a few samples of this study predate the infection). Cell type and time point are not known.

The gene calls are TRBV18 and TRBJ1-1; 7 bases match TRBD1. The CDR3 loop spans 15 amino acids. CDR1 is KGHSH, CDR2 LQKENI, per germline. Trimming at V came to 2 bases and at J to 1 base, leaving 4 bases not matched to a gene. The DNA of the CDR3 is TGTGCCAGCTCACCAGTCGGGACAGCGAACACTGAAGCTTTCTTT. This translates into CASSPVGTANTEAFF.

This clonotype was seen a handful of times. The chain employs TRBV25-1 and TRBJ2-1; 9 bases map to TRBD2. The CDR3 covers 15 residues. J gave up 6 bases and V 5 bases, and 8 bases lay outside the gene matches. CDR1 and CDR2 (germline): MGHDK, SYGVNS. This CDR3 is CASSSPGLALNEQFF. The CDR3 coding sequence is TGTGCCAGCAGTTCACCGGGACTAGCCCTCAATGAGCAGTTCTTC.

This clonotype came up many times. This sequence joins TRBV2 and TRBJ2-7, with D unresolved. The germline gives CDR1 SNHLY, CDR2 FYNNEI. The CDR3 loop spans 13 amino acids. The V and J ends lost 3 bases and 1 base respectively, with 7 bases between them. The CDR3 spells CASSDVQSYEQYF. CDR3 coding DNA: TGTGCCAGCAGTGATGTGCAATCCTACGAGCAGTACTTC.

A few counts support this clonotype. The V call is TRBV20-1, the J call TRBJ2-7, with TRBD2 matching 9 bases. V lost 1 base to trimming and J lost 6 bases; unmatched junction nucleotides: 10. This CDR3 is built from 15 residues. The V gene's germline CDR1 is DFQATT and CDR2 SNEGSKA (reference sequence). The CDR3 region is CSARVSGGLRGEQYF. The CDR3, as DNA: TGCAGTGCTAGAGTTAGCGGGGGCCTCAGGGGCGAGCAGTACTTC.

The rearrangement joins TRBV24-1 to TRBJ2-3; D call uncertain. The CDR3 consists of 12 residues. V was clipped by 2 bases and J by 5 bases, with 4 bases between them. CDR1 and CDR2 from the germline V gene are KGHDR and SFDVKD. CDR3 residues: CATSDWGDTQYF. The CDR3 region has the DNA TGTGCCACCAGTGATTGGGGAGATACGCAGTATTTT.

This clonotype was detected only a few times. The rearrangement joins TRBV5-1 to TRBJ1-1, with 7 bases that match TRBD1. This CDR3 spans 17 amino acids. Germline-derived CDR1 and CDR2 are SGHRS and YFSETQ. Trimming took 2 bases from V and 1 from J; bases not matched to a gene: 11. CDR3 sequence reads: CASSLQGTRLKNTEAFF. The CDR3 nucleotides read TGCGCCAGCAGCTTACAGGGGACGAGACTAAAGAACACTGAAGCTTTCTTT.

Only a few counts were recorded for this clonotype. The rearrangement links TRBV11-2 to TRBJ2-3; tentative D call: TRBD2 (6 bases). The CDR3 totals 16 residues. The V gene lost 5 bases and the J gene lost 6 bases, with 21 bases spanning the gap. Looked up from germline, CDR1 is SGHAT and CDR2 is FQNNGV. The chain's CDR3 is CASSQYRDFIDDTQYF. The CDR3 nucleotides read TGTGCCAGCAGCCAGTACCGGGACTTCATTGACGATACGCAGTATTTT.

J is TRBJ2-1 and V is TRBV9, with 8 nucleotides matching TRBD2. Germline loops: CDR1 SGDLS, CDR2 YYNGEE. The CDR3 totals 16 residues. Trimming at V came to 0 bases and at J to 9 bases, leaving 11 bases not matched to a gene. CDR3 nucleotides: TGTGCCAGCAGCGTAGATCAAGCGGGAGTAGCAAGTGAGCAGTTCTTC. It codes for CASSVDQAGVASEQFF.

The chain recombines TRBV18 with TRBJ2-1; 8 bases agree with TRBD2. Germline CDR1 KGHSH, CDR2 LQKENI. This CDR3 spans 14 amino acids. The ends lost 6 bases at V and 5 bases at J; junction bases unmatched: 6. The CDR3 spells CASSRLALNNEQFF. CDR3 DNA sequence: TGTGCCAGCTCTCGACTAGCGTTGAACAATGAGCAGTTCTTC.

This clonotype was recorded a few times. V is TRBV24-1 and J is TRBJ1-5; TRBD1 aligns across 7 bases. Germline values: CDR1 KGHDR, CDR2 SFDVKD. The CDR3 is 16 amino acids. V was pared by 4 bases and J by 0 bases, with 5 bases of the junction left unmatched. Written as DNA, the CDR3 is TGTGCCACCAGTGACCGGACAGGAGTTAGCAATCAGCCCCAGCATTTT. Translated: CATSDRTGVSNQPQHF.

This clonotype was counted between two and nine times. This chain uses TRBV7-8 with TRBJ1-1; D is unresolved. The length of the CDR3 is 15 residues. Germline loops: CDR1 SGHVS, CDR2 FQNEAQ. V was trimmed by 2 bases and J by 3 bases, leaving 13 bases between them. DNA of the CDR3: TGTGCCAGCAGCTTACGGGCCACGAGGGACACTGAAGCTTTCTTT. This gives the protein CASSLRATRDTEAFF.

This clonotype has more than one count but fewer than ten. The V call is TRBV18, the J call TRBJ1-1; no clear D. V was shortened by 0 bases and J by 8 bases, with 10 bases between the two germline ends. This CDR3 contains 13 residues. Germline lookup yields CDR1 KGHSH and CDR2 LQKENI. The DNA of the CDR3 is TGTGCCAGCTCACCACCAGACCCCACAGAAGCTTTCTTT. Encoded protein: CASSPPDPTEAFF.

The genes are TRBV20-1 and TRBJ2-1; 10 positions agree with TRBD1. V gave up 5 bases and J gave up 5 bases; unmatched junction bases: 6. The V gene's germline CDR1 is DFQATT and CDR2 SNEGSKA (reference sequence). The CDR3 is 14 amino acids. The CDR3, as DNA: TGCAGTGCTCGACAGGGGGCTATGGACAATGAGCAGTTCTTC. Its protein is CSARQGAMDNEQFF.

The rearrangement joins TRBV6-5 to TRBJ2-7, with 8 nucleotides matching TRBD1. The trim removed 5 bases at V and 7 bases at J, leaving 10 bases unmatched. The CDR3 covers 14 residues. Germline V gene data show CDR1 as MNHEY and CDR2 as SVGAGI. CDR3 protein: CASSTQDRAGEQYF. Here the CDR3 DNA reads TGTGCCAGCAGTACCCAGGACAGGGCAGGGGAGCAGTACTTC.

This clonotype was observed a few times. The chain joins TRBV4-1 to TRBJ2-1; 7 bases map to TRBD2. This CDR3 is built from 16 residues. Germline CDR1 reads MGHRA; CDR2 reads YSYEKL. The J segment lost 7 bases and the V segment lost 0 bases, leaving 9 bases of the junction unmatched. CDR3 amino acids: CASSQDRAPGGNEQFF. CDR3 bases: TGCGCCAGCAGCCAAGATCGGGCTCCGGGGGGAAATGAGCAGTTCTTC.

This clonotype appeared a few times. The V call is TRBV27, the J call TRBJ2-3; no clear D gene. CDR1 is MNHEY and CDR2 is SMNVEV in the germline V gene (reference sequence). V lost 3 bases to trimming and J lost 5 bases, with 12 bases between them. The CDR3 totals 14 residues. The CDR3 sequence is CASSFGLVGDTQYF. DNA of the CDR3: TGTGCCAGCAGTTTCGGCTTAGTGGGAGATACGCAGTATTTT.

This rearrangement joins TRBV4-1 to TRBJ2-4; D gene ambiguous. The CDR3 is made up of 15 amino acids. The germline V and J ends were trimmed by 0 bases and 0 bases, with 6 bases remaining between them. Germline V lookup: CDR1 MGHRA, CDR2 YSYEKL. In DNA form, the CDR3 reads TGCGCCAGCAGCCAAGATGCTCTAGCCAAAAACATTCAGTACTTC. As protein: CASSQDALAKNIQYF.

This clonotype was recorded a few times. V and J are TRBV7-2 and TRBJ2-1; 8 bases are shared with TRBD2. V lost 4 bases and J lost 2; bases outside the gene matches: 10. The V gene's germline CDR1 is SGHTA and CDR2 FQGNSA. The CDR3 consists of 17 residues. The CDR3 spells CASSSGTSSSAYNEQFF. The CDR3 nucleotides read TGTGCCAGCAGCTCAGGGACTAGTTCTTCAGCCTACAATGAGCAGTTCTTC.

This rearrangement joins TRBV29-1 to TRBJ2-7; TRBD1 is a possible D gene (6 bases). The germline V gene has CDR1 SQVTM and CDR2 ANQGSEA. The V end lost 4 bases, the J end lost 0 bases, and 10 bases lay between the germline ends. CDR3 size: 13 residues. CDR3: CSVVRTASYEQYF. CDR3 sequence (DNA): TGCAGCGTTGTGAGGACAGCCTCCTACGAGCAGTACTTC.

The V and J genes are TRBV5-1 and TRBJ2-5, with D maybe TRBD2 (5 bases). This CDR3 comprises 14 residues. Germline lookup yields CDR1 SGHRS and CDR2 YFSETQ. Trimming pared 1 base from V and 2 bases from J, leaving 9 bases between. CDR3 in amino acids: CASSLTAAQETQYF. The DNA of the CDR3 is TGCGCCAGCAGCTTGACAGCGGCTCAAGAGACCCAGTACTTC.

The rearrangement links TRBV14 to TRBJ1-4; tentative D call: TRBD1 (5 bases). The length of the CDR3 is 15 residues. V was clipped by 0 bases and J by 4 bases, with 9 bases between them. Germline V lookup: CDR1 SGHDN, CDR2 FVKESK. CDR3 in DNA: TGTGCCAGCAGCCAAGATGGGGGGGATAATGAAAAACTGTTTTTT. Its protein is CASSQDGGDNEKLFF.

The chain couples TRBV27 to TRBJ2-7; D may be TRBD1 or TRBD2 (5 bases each). V dropped 2 bases and J dropped 3 bases, with 14 bases sitting between them. This CDR3 is built from 15 residues. Germline V gives CDR1 MNHEY, CDR2 SMNVEV (reference sequence). CDR3 bases: TGTGCCAGCAGTTTAAAGCCAGGGAGCAGCTACGAGCAGTACTTC. This codes for CASSLKPGSSYEQYF.

The rearrangement links TRBV3-1 to TRBJ1-1; the D is unclear. Germline V lookup: CDR1 LGHDT, CDR2 YNNKEL (reference sequence). Between the trimmed V and J ends, which lost 1 base and 0 bases, there was a span of 9 bases. The CDR3 runs 15 residues. The CDR3 loop is CASSQGGALNTEAFF. The CDR3 nucleotides read TGTGCCAGCAGCCAAGGTGGAGCTTTGAACACTGAAGCTTTCTTT.